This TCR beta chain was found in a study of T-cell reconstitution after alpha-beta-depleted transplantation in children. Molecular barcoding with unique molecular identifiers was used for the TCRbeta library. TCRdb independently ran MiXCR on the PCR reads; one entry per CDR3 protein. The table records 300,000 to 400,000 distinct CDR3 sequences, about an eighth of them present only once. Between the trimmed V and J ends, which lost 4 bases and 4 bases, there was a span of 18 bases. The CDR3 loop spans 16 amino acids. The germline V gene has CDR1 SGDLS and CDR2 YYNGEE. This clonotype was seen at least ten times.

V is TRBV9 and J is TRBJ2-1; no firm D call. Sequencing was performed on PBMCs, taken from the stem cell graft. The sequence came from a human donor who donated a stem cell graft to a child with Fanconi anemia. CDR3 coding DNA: TGTGCCAGCAGCCCCGACTTTAGCAGTCAGTACAATGAGCAGTTCTTC. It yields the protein CASSPDFSSQYNEQFF.